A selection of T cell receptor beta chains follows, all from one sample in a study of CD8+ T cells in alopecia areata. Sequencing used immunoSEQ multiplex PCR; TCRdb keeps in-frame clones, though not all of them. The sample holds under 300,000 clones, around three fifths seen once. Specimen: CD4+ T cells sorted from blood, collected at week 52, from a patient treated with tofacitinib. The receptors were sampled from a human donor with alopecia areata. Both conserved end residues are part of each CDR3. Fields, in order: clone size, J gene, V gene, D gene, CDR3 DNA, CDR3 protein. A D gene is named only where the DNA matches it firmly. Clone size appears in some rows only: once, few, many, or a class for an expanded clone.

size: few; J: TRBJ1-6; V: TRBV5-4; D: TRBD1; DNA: TGTGCCCTGGGACAGGGAGGTTCACCCCTCCACTTT; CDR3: CALGQGGSPLHF
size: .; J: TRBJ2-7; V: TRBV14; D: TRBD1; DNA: TGTGCCAGCAGCCCACGACAGGGGTTCTCGTACGAGCAGTACTTC; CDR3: CASSPRQGFSYEQYF
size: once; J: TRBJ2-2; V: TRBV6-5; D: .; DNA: TGTGCCAGCAGTTTGACGGTACCGAACACCGGGGAGCTGTTTTTT; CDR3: CASSLTVPNTGELFF
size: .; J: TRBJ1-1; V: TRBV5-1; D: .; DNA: TGCGCCAGCAGCAGAACCGGGACGGTGAACACTGAAGCTTTCTTT; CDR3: CASSRTGTVNTEAFF
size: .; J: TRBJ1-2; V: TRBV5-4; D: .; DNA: TGTGCCAGCAGCTTGAACTATGGCTACACCTTC; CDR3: CASSLNYGYTF
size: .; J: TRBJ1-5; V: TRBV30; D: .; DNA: TGTGCCTGGAGCGAAGGTTCAGGGTCCCAGCCCCAGCATTTT; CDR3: CAWSEGSGSQPQHF
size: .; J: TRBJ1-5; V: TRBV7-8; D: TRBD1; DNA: TGTGCCAGCAGCCCCACAGGGGGACGTCAGCCCCAGCATTTT; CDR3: CASSPTGGRQPQHF
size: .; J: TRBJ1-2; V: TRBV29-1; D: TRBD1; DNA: TGCAGCGTTGAAGGGCCAGACAGGGCAGCTGTATGCTACACCTTC; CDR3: CSVEGPDRAAVCYTF
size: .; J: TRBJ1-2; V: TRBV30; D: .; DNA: TGTGCCTGGAGTACCCCTGGGTCTTTACGGGCTGGCTACACCTTC; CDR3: CAWSTPGSLRAGYTF
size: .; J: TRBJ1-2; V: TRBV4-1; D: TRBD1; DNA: TGCGCCAGCAGCACCCCCGGGACAGGGGCGAATGGCTACACCTTC; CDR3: CASSTPGTGANGYTF
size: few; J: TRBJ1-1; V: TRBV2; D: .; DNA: TGTGCCAGCGGGCGGGGGCCCGAAACTGAAGCTTTCTTT; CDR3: CASGRGPETEAFF
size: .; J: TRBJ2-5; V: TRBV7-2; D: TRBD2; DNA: TGTGCCAGCAGAGCGGGGATCGGGGGAGAGACCCAGTACTTC; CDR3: CASRAGIGGETQYF
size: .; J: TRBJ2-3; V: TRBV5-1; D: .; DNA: TGCGCCAGCAGCTTGGGACGAGGCTTTAGCACAGATACGCAGTATTTT; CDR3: CASSLGRGFSTDTQYF
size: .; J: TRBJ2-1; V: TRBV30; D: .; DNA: TGTGCCTGGAGTCCTCTTGGGCGGAATGAGCAGTTCTTC; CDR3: CAWSPLGRNEQFF
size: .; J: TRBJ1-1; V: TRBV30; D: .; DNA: TGTGCCTGGAGGAGGTTTGGGGCCACTGAAGCTTTCTTT; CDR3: CAWRRFGATEAFF
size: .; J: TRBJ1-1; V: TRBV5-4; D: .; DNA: TGTGCCAGCAGCTGGAGACCAGAGAACACTGAAGCTTTCTTT; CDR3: CASSWRPENTEAFF
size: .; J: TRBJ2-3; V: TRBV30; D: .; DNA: TGTGCCTGGTTTCGGCCAGCGGGCCCCCCAAATTACACAGATACGCAGTATTTT; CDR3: CAWFRPAGPPNYTDTQYF
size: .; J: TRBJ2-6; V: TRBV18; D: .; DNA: TGTGCCAGCCGACCTAGCGCTGGGGCCAACGTCCTGACTTTC; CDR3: CASRPSAGANVLTF
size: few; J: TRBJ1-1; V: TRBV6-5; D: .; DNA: TGTGCCAGCAGTCGGGGGGCAGGAAAGGGTGAAGCTTTCTTT; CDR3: CASSRGAGKGEAFF
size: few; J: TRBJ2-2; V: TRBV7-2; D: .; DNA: TGTGCCAGCAGCTTTTACACCGGGGAGCTGTTTTTT; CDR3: CASSFYTGELFF
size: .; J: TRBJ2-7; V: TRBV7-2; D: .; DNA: TGTGCCAGCAGCTTACTAGCTACCACCTACGAGCAGTACTTC; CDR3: CASSLLATTYEQYF
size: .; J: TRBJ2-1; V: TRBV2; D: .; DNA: TGTGCCAGCACTATTCGAAATGAGCAGTTCTTC; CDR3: CASTIRNEQFF
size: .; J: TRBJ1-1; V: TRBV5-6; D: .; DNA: TGTGCCAGCAGCTTGTTGAACACTGAAGCTTTCTTT; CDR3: CASSLLNTEAFF
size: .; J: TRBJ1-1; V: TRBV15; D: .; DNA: TGTGCCACCAGCAGAGCTACAGGGCCGAGGGCTGAAGCTTTCTTT; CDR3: CATSRATGPRAEAFF
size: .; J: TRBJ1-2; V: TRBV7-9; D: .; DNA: TGTGCCAGCAGCTTAGGGGGTGATGGCTACACCTTC; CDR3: CASSLGGDGYTF
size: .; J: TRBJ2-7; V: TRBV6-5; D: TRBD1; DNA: TGTGCCAGCAGACGAGGACAGGGAATCTACGAGCAGTACTTC; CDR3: CASRRGQGIYEQYF
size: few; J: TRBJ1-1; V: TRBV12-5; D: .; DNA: TGTGCTAGTGGTTTGGTAGCGGGGGGACCGAACACTGAAGCTTTCTTT; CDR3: CASGLVAGGPNTEAFF